This T cell receptor (beta chain) was captured by sequencing in a study of T-cell reconstitution after alpha-beta-depleted transplantation in children. Unique molecular identifiers were incorporated into the prepared TCRbeta library. One entry per CDR3 protein results from TCRdb running MiXCR on the PCR reads. The sample shows approximately 520,000 distinct CDR3 sequences, roughly an eighth of them seen only once. The CDR3 spans 16 residues. Germline V gene lookup returns CDR1 SEHNR and CDR2 FQNEAQ (reference sequence). V was pared by 5 bases and J by 5 bases, with 14 bases of the junction left unmatched.

The sequenced sample was PBMCs, mostly from graft donor cells, obtained 180 days after TCRalphabeta/CD19-depleted stem cell transplant. This rearrangement joins TRBV7-9 to TRBJ2-5, with TRBD2 identical over 7 bases. The TCR comes from a female patient between 2 and 15 years old who had a stem cell transplant for aplastic anemia, so the T cells may come from the graft donor. The CDR3 loop reads CASSPSWSGVWETQYF. DNA for the CDR3: TGTGCCAGCAGCCCGTCGTGGAGCGGGGTTTGGGAGACCCAGTACTTC.